One and the same sample provided the 10 T cell receptor beta chains below, sequenced in a study of graft-versus-host responses after intestinal transplantation listed by TCRdb under 2021. Library method: the immunoSEQ multiplex PCR assay. Entries here come from immuneACCESS through TCRdb and include only in-frame sequences with V and J called. Some clones fail to appear in such tables; in the studies checked, an unresolved V gene covers under half of the shortfall, and the cause of the remainder is unknown. For this sample there are around 43,000 clones; 75% to 95% appear just once. The ten largest clones take up approximately 4.4% of the sample. Here the sequenced sample was PBMCs, taken 524 days after transplant. The receptor set was obtained from a human patient who received an intestinal transplant, so some T cells may come from the graft donor.

This clone was found a few times. The chain couples TRBV27 to TRBJ2-7, with 11 bases matching TRBD2. The CDR3 sequence is 15 residues long. In germline, CDR1 is MNHEY, CDR2 SMNVEV (reference sequence). The J segment lost 5 bases and the V segment lost 6 bases, leaving 9 bases of the junction unmatched. CDR3 loop: CASSSETSGTNEQYF. The CDR3 DNA reads TGTGCCAGCAGCTCCGAGACTAGCGGGACAAACGAGCAGTACTTC.

The V and J genes are TRBV4-1 and TRBJ1-6; D is unresolved. This CDR3 has 16 amino acids. Deletions cut 1 base from V and 4 bases from J, with 11 bases between. The germline V gene has CDR1 MGHRA and CDR2 YSYEKL. Written as DNA, the CDR3 is TGCGCCAGCAGCCAAGCTTCTGACCGATATAATTCACCCCTCCACTTT. It encodes CASSQASDRYNSPLHF.

The chain employs TRBV4-3 and TRBJ1-6; the D is unclear. This CDR3 region has 13 residues. Germline values: CDR1 LGHNA, CDR2 YSLEER. V was pared by 1 base and J by 10 bases, with 8 bases between. The CDR3 nucleotides read TGCGCCAGCAGCCAAGTACTAAACTCACCCCTCCACTTT. This gives the protein CASSQVLNSPLHF.

The V call is TRBV7-3, the J call TRBJ2-3, with 9 bases that match TRBD2. Germline CDR1 reads SGHTA; CDR2 reads FQGTGA. V gave up 5 bases and J gave up 1 base; unmatched junction bases: 4. The length of the CDR3 is 15 residues. This CDR3 is CASSPRLAGTDTQYF. The CDR3 region has the DNA TGTGCCAGCAGCCCCCGACTAGCGGGCACAGATACGCAGTATTTT.

V and J are TRBV4-2 and TRBJ2-5; tentative D call: TRBD1 (6 bases). The V gene lost 6 bases and the J gene lost 5 bases, with 16 bases spanning the gap. CDR1 and CDR2 from the germline V gene are LGHNA and YNFKEQ. The CDR3 contains 14 residues. This chain's CDR3 is CASSYGTILETQYF. The CDR3 DNA reads as TGTGCCAGCAGTTACGGGACAATTCTTGAGACCCAGTACTTC.

The chain has TRBV15 and TRBJ1-6, with 7 bases identical to TRBD1. The CDR3 runs to 15 residues. The germline V gene encodes CDR1 LNHNV and CDR2 YYDKDF (reference sequence). The J segment lost 4 bases and the V segment lost 4 bases, leaving 4 bases of the junction unmatched. The CDR3 DNA reads TGTGCCACCAGCAAAGGACAGGAGTATAATTCACCCCTCCACTTT. Translation: CATSKGQEYNSPLHF. The variable domain in full, completed from reference TRBV15 and TRBJ1-6, reads DAMVIQNPRYQVTQFGKPVTLSCSQTLNHNVMYWYQQKSSQAPKLLFHYYDKDFNNEADTPDNFQSRRPNTSFCFLDIRSPGLGDTAMYLCATSKGQEYNSPLHFGNGTRLTVT.

The chain carries TRBV5-1 and TRBJ1-1; no clear D. CDR1 is SGHRS, CDR2 YFSETQ, per germline. This CDR3 has 13 residues. V lost 4 bases, J lost 4 bases, and 11 bases lay in between. CDR3 bases: TGCGCCAGCAGCCCCCCGGCTGGCACTGAAGCTTTCTTT. Amino acid sequence: CASSPPAGTEAFF.

This clone was detected only once. The V call is TRBV30, the J call TRBJ2-1, with D unresolved. The CDR3 is 15 amino acids. The germline CDR1 and CDR2 sequences are GTSNPN and SVGIG (reference sequence). Trimming took off 1 base at V and 4 bases at J, with 14 bases between the two ends. This CDR3 reads CAWSEGPPKYNEQFF. DNA of the CDR3: TGTGCCTGGAGTGAAGGCCCCCCGAAGTACAATGAGCAGTTCTTC. Filled out from reference TRBV30 and TRBJ2-1, the complete variable domain reads SQTIHQWPATLVQPVGSPLSLECTVEGTSNPNLYWYRQAAGRGLQLLFYSVGIGQISSEVPQNLSASRPQDRQFILSSKKLLLSDSGFYLCAWSEGPPKYNEQFFGPGTRLTVL.

This clone was seen just once. The J gene is TRBJ2-1, the V gene TRBV6-6; TRBD2 matches at 10 bases. CDR3 length: 16 residues. The germline V gene has CDR1 MNHNY and CDR2 SVGAGI (reference sequence). Germline trimming cut 6 bases from V and 8 bases from J; bases unmatched to any gene: 13. This CDR3 reads CASSPPPAGGGDEQFF. The CDR3 DNA sequence: TGTGCCAGCAGCCCACCCCCAGCGGGAGGGGGGGATGAGCAGTTCTTC.

This chain joins TRBV19 and TRBJ2-1, with D possibly being TRBD1 (6 bases). The CDR3 runs 14 residues. Germline V lookup: CDR1 LNHDA, CDR2 SQIVND (reference sequence). Trimming stripped 5 bases from V and 3 bases from J, with 11 bases between. CDR3 DNA sequence: TGTGCCAGTAGTGTGACAGGACTCTACAATGAGCAGTTCTTC. It specifies CASSVTGLYNEQFF.